Listed below are T cell receptor beta chains from one sample, sequenced in a study of CD8+CD57+ T cells in acquired aplastic anemia. TCRdb processed the reads anew with MiXCR; each CDR3 protein has one entry. There are roughly 500,000 distinct CDR3 sequences in the sample; more than 25% occur only once, and about 0.8% lies in the top ten. Sequencing used sorted CD4+, CD8+, or CD8+CD57+ T cells (not recorded which) from PBMCs. The receptors here all came from a human donor with aplastic anemia. Each CDR3 is given with its conserved first and last residue. A D gene is named only where the DNA matches it firmly. Clone size is shown for a subset of rows, as once, few, many or a class of expanded clone.

size	length	V	D	J	DNA	CDR3
.	14	TRBV28	TRBD2	TRBJ2-7	TGTGCCAGCAACGTGGGGGAGGGCGGCTACGAGCAGTACTTC	CASNVGEGGYEQYF
.	14	TRBV25-1	.	TRBJ2-7	TGTGCCAGCAGTTTATCAGGGATGTTATACGAGCAGTACTTC	CASSLSGMLYEQYF
few	9	TRBV3-1	.	TRBJ1-1	TGTGCCAGTGCGATTGAAGCTTTCTTT	CASAIEAFF
few	17	TRBV30	.	TRBJ2-7	TGTGCCTGGAGTGGAGGTAAAGGTCGTAGGGAAGTGGACGAGCAGTACTTC	CAWSGGKGRREVDEQYF
.	14	TRBV4-2	.	TRBJ2-7	TGTGCCAGCAGCCCTCTGGACACAGACTACGAGCAGTACTTC	CASSPLDTDYEQYF
few	15	TRBV20-1	TRBD2	TRBJ2-3	TGCAGTGCTAGAGTCTTGACTAGCGGGAGAAATACGCAGTATTTT	CSARVLTSGRNTQYF
.	11	TRBV6-2/TRBV6-3	.	TRBJ2-1	TGTGCCAGCAATCAGGGGGGGGGGCAGTTCTTC	CASNQGGGQFF
few	16	TRBV20-1	TRBD2	TRBJ2-3	TGCAGTGCGGGAGGACTAGCGGGACCTAGCACAGATACGCAGTATTTT	CSAGGLAGPSTDTQYF
.	15	TRBV27	TRBD1	TRBJ1-2	TGTGCCAGCAGTTTCATGGGACAGGGAAACTATGGCTACACCTTC	CASSFMGQGNYGYTF
.	17	TRBV30	.	TRBJ1-6	TGTGCCTGGAGTGACCTCGTTACGAGCTCCTATAATTCACCCCTCCACTTT	CAWSDLVTSSYNSPLHF
few	15	TRBV5-1	.	TRBJ2-5	TGCGCCAGCAGCTTGGCAACCCCAGGGGAAGGGACCCAGTACTTC	CASSLATPGEGTQYF
.	14	TRBV7-8	.	TRBJ2-5	TGTGCCAGCAGCTTATTCCCGGGGGAAGAGACCCAGTACTTC	CASSLFPGEETQYF
many	15	TRBV7-2	.	TRBJ1-5	TGTGCCAGCAGCTTATCCCCAGACAGCTTCAAGCCCCAGCATTTT	CASSLSPDSFKPQHF
.	17	TRBV11-1	.	TRBJ1-2	TGTGCCATCAGCTTAGGAAGTAACAGGGAAGGACTCTATGACTACGCCTTC	CAISLGSNREGLYDYAF
few	12	TRBV6-1	TRBD1	TRBJ1-1	TGTGCCAGTCAGGGGGCTGGAACTGAAGCTTTCTTT	CASQGAGTEAFF
many	14	TRBV9	.	TRBJ2-7	TGTGCCAGCAGCCCGCGACAGCTCAGTGGCGAGCAGTACTTC	CASSPRQLSGEQYF
few	13	TRBV7-9	.	TRBJ1-5	TGTGCCAGCAGCCAAGGGACTGGTCAGCCCCAGCATTTT	CASSQGTGQPQHF
.	16	TRBV5-1	TRBD1	TRBJ1-2	TGCGCCAGCAGCATTTCCTCGACAGGGGATGGGTATGGCTACACCTTC	CASSISSTGDGYGYTF
.	16	TRBV5-1	.	TRBJ2-3	TGCGCCAGCAGCGCATATCCGAGGTCCAGCACAGATACGCAGTATTTT	CASSAYPRSSTDTQYF
few	15	TRBV20-1	TRBD1	TRBJ1-3	TGCAGTGCTCGGGACAGCTCCCTATCCGGAAACACCATATATTTT	CSARDSSLSGNTIYF
.	13	TRBV2	TRBD2	TRBJ2-3	TGTGCCAGCAGGGTAGCGGGAACAGATACGCAGTATTTT	CASRVAGTDTQYF
many	15	TRBV2	.	TRBJ2-3	TGTGCCAGCAGTGCTAGACTCCCTAGCACAGATACGCAGTATTTT	CASSARLPSTDTQYF
many	15	TRBV25-1	.	TRBJ1-2	TGTGCCAGCTCACCAGACACCCTCCCGAACTATGGCTACACCTTC	CASSPDTLPNYGYTF
once	15	TRBV11-2	TRBD1	TRBJ1-2	TGTGCCAGCAGCTTACTACAGGGGGCGGCCTATGGCTACACCTTC	CASSLLQGAAYGYTF
.	16	TRBV5-1	TRBD1	TRBJ1-4	TGCGCCAGCAGCTCTACAGGGGTGTTAACTAATGAAAAACTGTTTTTT	CASSSTGVLTNEKLFF
.	17	TRBV19	.	TRBJ1-4	TGTGCCAGTAGTGTCCGGGACGGCAAAGTGGCTAATGAAGAACTGTTTTTT	CASSVRDGKVANEELFF
.	18	TRBV20-1	TRBD1	TRBJ1-6	TGCAGTGCTAGAGGCCGGACAGGGGGTAACTCCTATAATTCACCCCTCCACTTT	CSARGRTGGNSYNSPLHF
.	14	TRBV5-1	.	TRBJ1-2	TGCGCCAGCAGCCCGGACCAGGGAGTCTATGGCTACACCTTC	CASSPDQGVYGYTF
many	13	TRBV6-5	.	TRBJ1-2	TGTGCCAGCAGTTACGAAGGGGCTGGGGGCTACACCTTC	CASSYEGAGGYTF
.	14	TRBV7-3	TRBD1	TRBJ1-1	TGTGCCAGCAGCTCCGGGACAGGGAGGGGGGAAGCTTTCTTT	CASSSGTGRGEAFF
many	14	TRBV7-2	TRBD1	TRBJ1-3	TGTGCCAGCAGCCCTCGGACAGGGTATAACACCATATATTTT	CASSPRTGYNTIYF
.	14	TRBV5-1	.	TRBJ2-7	TGCGCCAGCAGCGAGGCCACAGGCCCCTACGAGCAGTACTTC	CASSEATGPYEQYF
many	14	TRBV20-1	.	TRBJ2-7	TGCAGTGCTAGTTGGGACGTTACAACCCGTGAGCAGTACTTC	CSASWDVTTREQYF
many	14	TRBV7-9	TRBD1	TRBJ1-6	TGTGCCAGCAGCTTAAGACAGGGAGACTCACCCCTCCACTTT	CASSLRQGDSPLHF
many	11	TRBV19	.	TRBJ2-1	TGTGCCAGTACGATCGGGGCTGAGCAGTTCTTC	CASTIGAEQFF
.	20	TRBV7-9	TRBD1	TRBJ1-3	TGTGCCAGCAGCTCAACCAGGACAGGGCCTTTTTGGTTCTCTGGAAACACCATATATTTT	CASSSTRTGPFWFSGNTIYF
.	14	TRBV5-1	.	TRBJ2-3	TGCGCCAGCAGCTTCAGTACTAGCACAGATACGCAGTATTTT	CASSFSTSTDTQYF
.	16	TRBV9	TRBD2	TRBJ2-5	TGTGCCAGCAGTCTCGGACTAGCGGGTTATCGAGAGACCCAGTACTTC	CASSLGLAGYRETQYF
many	14	TRBV7-9	.	TRBJ1-2	TGTGCCAGCAGCTTTGGGGGCGAAGGCTATGGCTACACCTTC	CASSFGGEGYGYTF
.	14	TRBV4-1	.	TRBJ1-3	TGCGCCAGCAGTCCGCGGGGAATAGGAAACACCATATATTTT	CASSPRGIGNTIYF
.	18	TRBV25-1	TRBD2	TRBJ2-2	TGTGCCAGCAGTGAATCAGTCTTAGCGGGAGTATACACCGGGGAGCTGTTTTTT	CASSESVLAGVYTGELFF
few	15	TRBV7-3	TRBD2	TRBJ2-1	TGTGCCAGCAGCTTAATCAGCGGGGGACCCAATGAGCAGTTCTTC	CASSLISGGPNEQFF